A single sample gave rise to the 2 T cell receptor beta chains below, sequenced in a study of blood T cell repertoires in COVID-19. TCRdb's table, derived via immunoSEQ multiplex PCR, lists solely in-frame clones and lacks some. The sample has 120,000 or so clones; around 80% are singletons. Sequenced input: peripheral blood. The receptors derive from a man in his 70s with acute or convalescent COVID-19.

This chain uses TRBV5-1 with TRBJ2-3; 7 bases are shared with TRBD1. The germline gives CDR1 SGHRS, CDR2 YFSETQ. Trimming took 0 bases from V and 1 from J; bases not matched to a gene: 2. This CDR3 spans 15 amino acids. The CDR3 loop reads CASSLGQGGTDTQYF. CDR3 nucleotide sequence: TGCGCCAGCAGCTTGGGGCAGGGGGGCACAGATACGCAGTATTTT.

The chain carries TRBV11-2 and TRBJ2-5, with D maybe TRBD2 (6 bases). With 3 bases removed from V and 7 bases from J, the gap between germline ends came to 6 bases. Germline CDR1 and CDR2: SGHAT and FQNNGV. The CDR3 is made up of 11 amino acids. CDR3 residues: CASSLEGTQYF. The CDR3, as DNA: TGTGCCAGCAGCTTGGAGGGGACCCAGTACTTC.